The 20 T cell receptor beta chains below were found in one sample sequenced in a study of cytomegalovirus exposure and HLA in healthy donors. Only in-frame clones appear in the TCRdb table, and some are missing; sequencing was by immunoSEQ multiplex PCR. Counted here are 150,000 or so clones, more than 75% occurring once; the ten biggest clones make up about 2.5%. Input material: PBMCs. These receptors were collected from a man between 18 and 35 years old in good health and CMV-seropositive.

A word on this clone: In the same sample, other DNA sequences code for this CDR3. This rearrangement joins TRBV9 to TRBJ1-1; no clear D gene. This CDR3 comprises 13 residues. Germline CDR1 and CDR2: SGDLS and YYNGEE. Trimming took off 0 bases at V and 1 base at J, with 4 bases between the two ends. CDR3 DNA sequence: TGTGCCAGCAGCGTAGATCGGAACACTGAAGCTTTCTTT. It is translated as CASSVDRNTEAFF.

Comment on this clone: Other DNA sequences in this sample translate to the same CDR3. The rearrangement links TRBV5-4 to TRBJ2-5, with TRBD2 matching over 13 bases. Germline loops: CDR1 SGHNT, CDR2 YYREEE (reference sequence). With V trimmed by 3 bases and J by 3 bases, 2 bases remained unmatched. This CDR3 contains 15 residues. The CDR3 DNA is TGTGCCAGCAGCTCGGGGACTAGCGGGAAAGAGACCCAGTACTTC. This sequence encodes CASSSGTSGKETQYF.

The chain carries TRBV7-2 and TRBJ2-7; 7 bases map to TRBD2. With V trimmed by 2 bases and J by 4 bases, 2 bases remained unmatched. This CDR3 spans 13 amino acids. CDR1 and CDR2 from the germline V gene are SGHTA and FQGNSA. CDR3 sequence reads: CASSLMREYEQYF. DNA for the CDR3: TGTGCCAGCAGCTTAATGCGGGAGTACGAGCAGTACTTC. The full variable domain, in which reference TRBV7-2 and TRBJ2-7 provide the parts outside the CDR3, is GAGVSQSPSNKVTEKGKDVELRCDPISGHTALYWYRQSLGQGLEFLIYFQGNSAPDKSGLPSDRFSAERTGGSVSTLTIQRTQQEDSAVYLCASSLMREYEQYFGPGTRLTVT.

This clone was counted once. This chain joins TRBV4-1 and TRBJ1-2, with 7 bases identical to TRBD1. The germline V gene encodes CDR1 MGHRA and CDR2 YSYEKL. With V trimmed by 2 bases and J by 4 bases, 10 bases remained unmatched. The CDR3 totals 16 residues. The CDR3 DNA is TGCGCCAGCAGCCAATTGGACAGGCCGCTTAGCTATGGCTACACCTTC. It yields the protein CASSQLDRPLSYGYTF.

This clone was seen once. CDR3: CSVGAPQAYNEQFF. As DNA, the CDR3 is TGCAGCGTGGGGGCCCCACAGGCCTACAATGAGCAGTTCTTC. The J gene is TRBJ2-1, the V gene TRBV29-1, with D perhaps TRBD1 (6 bases). CDR3 length: 14 amino acids. V was clipped by 6 bases and J by 2 bases, with 14 bases between them. Germline CDR1 reads SQVTM; CDR2 reads ANQGSEA.

J is TRBJ1-1 and V is TRBV10-3, with TRBD1 as a possible D gene (5 bases). Trimming shortened V by 8 bases and J by 2 bases, and 15 bases separated the two germline ends. Germline V gives CDR1 ENHRY, CDR2 SYGVKD. This CDR3 is 14 amino acids long. The CDR3 spells CAIGGGGANTEAFF. The CDR3 DNA sequence: TGTGCCATCGGGGGAGGAGGGGCCAACACTGAAGCTTTCTTT.

V is TRBV28 and J is TRBJ1-2; 10 nucleotides align to TRBD1. The CDR3 length is 15 residues. Germline V gene sequence: CDR1 MDHEN, CDR2 SYDVKM. Trimming took 5 bases from V and 3 from J; bases not matched to a gene: 6. In DNA form, the CDR3 reads TGTGCCAGCAGTACCACCGGGACAGGGGACTATGGCTACACCTTC. Translating gives CASSTTGTGDYGYTF.

This clone was observed a single time. The rearrangement links TRBV2 to TRBJ2-5; D not resolved. CDR1 is SNHLY and CDR2 is FYNNEI in the germline V gene. This CDR3 contains 14 residues. V lost 0 bases and J 2 bases, leaving 7 bases between the germline ends. The DNA for the CDR3 is TGTGCCAGCAGTGAAGCTGGGCCACAAGAGACCCAGTACTTC. It encodes CASSEAGPQETQYF. Complete variable domain (other parts from reference TRBV2 and TRBJ2-5): EPEVTQTPSHQVTQMGQEVILRCVPISNHLYFYWYRQILGQKVEFLVSFYNNEISEKSEIFDDQFSVERPDGSNFTLKIRSTKLEDSAMYFCASSEAGPQETQYFGPGTRLLVL.

The J gene is TRBJ2-7, the V gene TRBV28; 7 bases fit TRBD1. This CDR3 comprises 14 residues. The germline gives CDR1 MDHEN, CDR2 SYDVKM. Trimming cost V 6 bases and J 4 bases; bases outside gene matches: 9. The chain's CDR3 is CASSLDRASYEQYF. CDR3 sequence (DNA): TGTGCCAGCAGCCTTGACAGGGCCTCTTACGAGCAGTACTTC.

The chain employs TRBV5-1 and TRBJ2-7, with 7 bases identical to TRBD1. Germline V gene lookup returns CDR1 SGHRS and CDR2 YFSETQ. The CDR3 is 14 amino acids. Losses at the gene ends were 0 bases for V and 1 base for J; bases not matched to a gene: 1. Written as DNA, the CDR3 is TGCGCCAGCAGCTTGGGCAGGGGGTCCTACGAGCAGTACTTC. It translates to CASSLGRGSYEQYF.

This chain connects TRBV2 to TRBJ2-1, with 13 bases that match TRBD2. Germline V gene sequence: CDR1 SNHLY, CDR2 FYNNEI. The CDR3 contains 16 residues. V was pared by 8 bases and J by 0 bases, with 4 bases of the junction left unmatched. CDR3 sequence reads: CASPRTSGGSYNEQFF. As DNA, the CDR3 is TGTGCCAGCCCTCGGACTAGCGGGGGCTCCTACAATGAGCAGTTCTTC.

The CDR3 here is CASSQADGRAVNEQFF. CDR3 DNA: TGCGCCAGCAGCCAAGCGGACGGGAGGGCCGTTAATGAGCAGTTCTTC. V and J are TRBV4-3 and TRBJ2-1; 8 nucleotides agree with TRBD2. V shed 1 base and J 7 bases; nucleotides not matched to a gene: 9. Germline V lookup: CDR1 LGHNA, CDR2 YSLEER. The CDR3 covers 16 residues.

The J gene is TRBJ1-6, the V gene TRBV4-1; 11 nucleotides match TRBD1. V lost 4 bases and J lost 7; bases outside the gene matches: 3. CDR3 length: 15 amino acids. Germline V gene sequence: CDR1 MGHRA, CDR2 YSYEKL. The CDR3 sequence: CASSLDRGRNSPLHF. The CDR3 coding sequence is TGCGCCAGCAGCCTGGACAGGGGGCGAAATTCACCCCTCCACTTT.

The V and J genes are TRBV2 and TRBJ1-5; perhaps TRBD1 as D (6 bases). The V and J ends lost 8 bases and 5 bases respectively, with 19 bases between them. From germline, CDR1 is SNHLY and CDR2 FYNNEI. CDR3 length: 15 amino acids. The CDR3 loop is CASGARGGVDQPQHF. The CDR3 DNA sequence: TGTGCCAGCGGTGCGAGAGGGGGGGTTGATCAGCCCCAGCATTTT.

DNA of the CDR3: TGTGCCAGCAGTGAAGGAGCCGGGACAGATTACACCGGGGAGCTGTTTTTT. Protein sequence: CASSEGAGTDYTGELFF. V usage is TRBV2 and J usage is TRBJ2-2, with 7 bases fitting TRBD1. The V gene end was trimmed by 1 base and the J gene end by 3 bases; junction bases not matched to a gene: 8. The germline gives CDR1 SNHLY, CDR2 FYNNEI. The CDR3 spans 17 residues. Together with reference TRBV2 and TRBJ2-2, the CDR3 gives the full variable domain: EPEVTQTPSHQVTQMGQEVILRCVPISNHLYFYWYRQILGQKVEFLVSFYNNEISEKSEIFDDQFSVERPDGSNFTLKIRSTKLEDSAMYFCASSEGAGTDYTGELFFGEGSRLTVL.

The table lists this clone with a count of one. V usage is TRBV4-3 and J usage is TRBJ2-7; 9 bases are shared with TRBD2. Per germline, CDR1 LGHNA and CDR2 YSLEER. The CDR3 has 15 amino acids. The trim removed 0 bases at V and 4 bases at J, leaving 4 bases unmatched. The CDR3 bases are TGCGCCAGCAGCCAAGAGGCTAGCGGGGATTACGAGCAGTACTTC. It encodes CASSQEASGDYEQYF.

V is TRBV7-3 and J is TRBJ2-1, with 9 bases matching TRBD2. The length of the CDR3 is 15 residues. Germline V gene sequence: CDR1 SGHTA, CDR2 FQGTGA. With 5 bases clipped from V and 2 bases from J, the junction kept 4 bases outside the gene matches. The CDR3 sequence is CASSPGTSPYNEQFF. The CDR3 DNA reads TGTGCCAGCAGCCCTGGGACTAGCCCCTACAATGAGCAGTTCTTC. Using reference TRBV7-3 and TRBJ2-1 for the parts outside the CDR3, the full variable domain is GAGVSQTPSNKVTEKGKYVELRCDPISGHTALYWYRQSLGQGPEFLIYFQGTGAADDSGLPNDRFFAVRPEGSVSTLKIQRTERGDSAVYLCASSPGTSPYNEQFFGPGTRLTVL.

V is TRBV7-9 and J is TRBJ1-2, with TRBD1 matching over 7 bases. Trimming removed 5 bases from V and 4 bases from J; junction bases left unmatched: 7. From germline, CDR1 is SEHNR and CDR2 FQNEAQ (reference sequence). The length of the CDR3 is 14 residues. CDR3 DNA: TGTGCCAGCAGCCCCCGGACAGGCTCCTATGGCTACACCTTC. Protein: CASSPRTGSYGYTF.

This clone appeared many times. The V and J genes are TRBV7-2 and TRBJ2-7, with 7 bases matching TRBD1. V was clipped by 5 bases and J by 13 bases; unmatched bases: 8. Germline CDR1 SGHTA, CDR2 FQGNSA. The CDR3 length is 11 residues. The CDR3 sequence is CASSQRQGQYF. The CDR3 DNA reads TGTGCCAGCAGCCAGAGACAGGGACAATACTTC. Full variable domain (rest looked up from reference TRBV7-2 and TRBJ2-7): GAGVSQSPSNKVTEKGKDVELRCDPISGHTALYWYRQSLGQGLEFLIYFQGNSAPDKSGLPSDRFSAERTGGSVSTLTIQRTQQEDSAVYLCASSQRQGQYFGPGTRLTVT.

The chain employs TRBV7-9 and TRBJ2-3, with D unresolved. The CDR3 is 12 residues long. V was trimmed by 4 bases and J by 6 bases, leaving 8 bases between them. Germline loops: CDR1 SEHNR, CDR2 FQNEAQ (reference sequence). The CDR3 DNA is TGTGCCAGCAGCTCTATCGGGGATACGCAGTATTTT. The encoded protein is CASSSIGDTQYF.